The 27 T cell receptor beta chains reported below all come from one sample, sequenced in a study of T cells of healthy individuals. TCRdb re-derived calls from the 5' RACE reads in MiXCR, one entry per CDR3 protein. The sample consists of about 96,000 distinct CDR3 sequences, roughly a sixth of them appearing once. These receptors were taken from a human donor in good health.

This clonotype appeared a few times. As DNA, the CDR3 is TGTGCCAGCAGTGAAATCGGTGAAGATACGCAGTATTTT. Its translation: CASSEIGEDTQYF. V and J are TRBV2 and TRBJ2-3; D is unresolved. The CDR3 spans 13 residues. The germline CDR1 and CDR2 sequences are SNHLY and FYNNEI. V lost 2 bases to trimming and J lost 5 bases, with 8 bases between them.

This clonotype was counted many times. The chain is built from TRBV7-2 and TRBJ2-1; 15 bases line up with TRBD2. With V trimmed by 5 bases and J by 0 bases, 20 bases remained unmatched. CDR1 and CDR2 from the germline V gene are SGHTA and FQGNSA. This CDR3 region has 23 residues. The CDR3: CASSLLTGTSGRPTGGSYNEQFF. The CDR3 DNA sequence: TGTGCCAGCAGCCTATTGACCGGGACTAGCGGGAGGCCGACTGGGGGCTCCTACAATGAGCAGTTCTTC.

This clonotype was seen a few times. The J gene is TRBJ1-1, the V gene TRBV5-1; the D gene is possibly TRBD1 (6 bases). Germline loops: CDR1 SGHRS, CDR2 YFSETQ. The CDR3 consists of 15 residues. V was clipped by 1 base and J by 1 base, with 11 bases between them. This chain's CDR3 is CASSLYVDRNTEAFF. DNA of the CDR3: TGCGCCAGCAGCTTGTATGTGGACAGGAACACTGAAGCTTTCTTT.

The J gene is TRBJ1-5, the V gene TRBV7-2; D is uncertain. The CDR3 consists of 13 residues. Germline V gives CDR1 SGHTA, CDR2 FQGNSA. V was clipped by 5 bases and J by 5 bases, with 10 bases between them. In nucleotides, the CDR3 is TGTGCCAGCAGCCGCGACGTCCATCAGCCCCAGCATTTT. Protein product: CASSRDVHQPQHF.

This clonotype has a handful of counts. V and J are TRBV28 and TRBJ2-7; D remains ambiguous. The CDR3 spans 14 residues. Germline loops: CDR1 MDHEN, CDR2 SYDVKM. V lost 3 bases to trimming and J lost 1 base, with 10 bases between them. In nucleotides, the CDR3 is TGTGCCAGCAGTTTTGTATCGCCGTCCTACGAGCAGTACTTC. This translates into CASSFVSPSYEQYF.

The chain joins TRBV11-2 to TRBJ1-1; D ambiguous. With 1 base removed from V and 10 bases from J, the gap between germline ends came to 10 bases. Germline CDR1 reads SGHAT; CDR2 reads FQNNGV. The CDR3 is 12 residues long. The CDR3 nucleotides read TGTGCCAGCAGCTTAGCAGTTGGTGGAGCTTTCTTT. Residues: CASSLAVGGAFF.

The V call is TRBV28, the J call TRBJ2-3, with D perhaps matching TRBD2 (6 bases). There are 16 residues in the CDR3. Germline V gene sequence: CDR1 MDHEN, CDR2 SYDVKM. V shed 2 bases and J shed 2 bases, with 14 bases lying between them. In DNA form, the CDR3 reads TGTGCCAGCAGTTTAGGAACAGGAGGGGTCACAGATACGCAGTATTTT. It encodes CASSLGTGGVTDTQYF.

This clonotype was seen repeatedly, ten times or more. The CDR3 sequence: CSASLDSSNTEAFF. In DNA, the CDR3 is TGCAGTGCTTCCTTGGACAGCAGTAACACTGAAGCTTTCTTT. The J gene is TRBJ1-1, the V gene TRBV20-1; possibly TRBD1 for D (6 bases). This CDR3 spans 14 amino acids. From germline, CDR1 is DFQATT and CDR2 SNEGSKA (reference sequence). The ends were cut back, 5 bases at V and 2 bases at J, with 15 bases in the middle.

CDR3 residues: CAWSRDRGRNEQFF. Here the CDR3 DNA reads TGTGCCTGGAGCCGGGACAGGGGGCGGAATGAGCAGTTCTTC. This chain connects TRBV30 to TRBJ2-1; 12 bases match TRBD1. J lost 7 bases, V lost 3 bases, and 4 bases had no gene match. Germline values: CDR1 GTSNPN, CDR2 SVGIG (reference sequence). CDR3 length equals 14 residues.

The genes are TRBV20-1 and TRBJ2-3; perhaps TRBD2 as D (5 bases). Germline CDR1 and CDR2: DFQATT and SNEGSKA (reference sequence). The CDR3 is 14 residues long. The germline V and J ends were trimmed by 3 bases and 1 base, with 11 bases remaining between them. This chain's CDR3 is CSARSPEGTDTQYF. The CDR3, as DNA: TGCAGTGCTAGGAGCCCGGAGGGCACAGATACGCAGTATTTT.

The table lists this clonotype with a few counts. The chain recombines TRBV4-3 with TRBJ2-2; D unresolved. The CDR3 spans 13 residues. V gave up 1 base and J gave up 4 bases, with 4 bases separating them. Germline values: CDR1 LGHNA, CDR2 YSLEER. CDR3 residues: CASSQVRTGELFF. CDR3 DNA: TGCGCCAGCAGCCAAGTCCGCACCGGGGAGCTGTTTTTT.

This clonotype has only a few counts. CDR3 residues: CASSESKRSCVRQYF. The CDR3 DNA follows: TGCGCCAGCAGTGAAAGTAAACGGAGCTGCGTTCGGCAGTACTTC. The rearrangement joins TRBV10-1 to TRBJ2-7; D is unresolved. This CDR3 has 15 amino acids. Germline values: CDR1 WNHNN, CDR2 SYGVQD (reference sequence). V dropped 3 bases and J dropped 9 bases, with 21 bases sitting between them.

This clonotype was found many times. J is TRBJ1-5 and V is TRBV6-6; D is uncertain. From germline, CDR1 is MNHNY and CDR2 SVGAGI (reference sequence). This CDR3 has 18 residues. V lost 5 bases and J 0 bases, leaving 20 bases between the germline ends. CDR3 coding DNA: TGTGCCAGCAGTGTACACGAATTCCGACCGTATAGCAATCAGCCCCAGCATTTT. This sequence encodes CASSVHEFRPYSNQPQHF.

The chain joins TRBV12-3 or TRBV12-4 to TRBJ2-3; weak D call: TRBD1 (5 bases). The CDR3 is 13 residues long. The ends were cut back, 6 bases at V and 1 base at J, with 8 bases in the middle. CDR3 protein: CASRIQGTDTQYF. Here the CDR3 DNA reads TGTGCCAGCAGGATACAGGGCACAGATACGCAGTATTTT.

This clonotype occurred many times. One end of the junction does not line up with germline, which may come from a read error. The CDR3 sequence: CASSPTGVSEQYF. The CDR3 DNA reads TGTGCTAGCAGCCCGACAGGGGTCAGCGAGCAGTACTTC. V gene TRBV7-7 combines with J gene TRBJ2-7; 8 bases agree with TRBD1. The germline V gene has CDR1 SSHAT and CDR2 FNYEAQ (reference sequence). The CDR3 spans 13 residues. Looking up the rest from reference TRBV7-7 and TRBJ2-7 gives the full variable domain: GAGVSQSPRYKVTKRGQDVTLRCDPISSHATLYWYQQALGQGPEFLTYFNYEAQPDKSGLPSDRFSAERPEGSISTLTIQRTEQRDSAMYRCASSPTGVSEQYFGPGTRLTVT.

This chain uses TRBV5-5 with TRBJ2-1; 13 nucleotides match TRBD2. V gave up 2 bases and J gave up 15 bases; unmatched junction bases: 8. Per germline, CDR1 SGHKS and CDR2 YYEKEE (reference sequence). CDR3 length equals 14 residues. The CDR3 bases are TGTGCCAGCAGCTTACTAGCGGGGGGGCCTCGGGCGTTCTTC. Its protein is CASSLLAGGPRAFF.

This clonotype occurred a few times. The chain is built from TRBV7-6 and TRBJ2-5; possible D gene TRBD1, 5 bases. Trimming removed 0 bases from V and 3 bases from J, with 11 bases in between. Germline CDR1 is SGHVS and CDR2 is FNYEAQ. This CDR3 spans 15 amino acids. CDR3 sequence: CASSLALLGEETQYF. CDR3 in DNA: TGTGCCAGCAGCTTAGCGCTTTTAGGGGAAGAGACCCAGTACTTC.

This rearrangement joins TRBV7-2 to TRBJ1-1, with D unclear. CDR3 size: 13 residues. The V gene's germline CDR1 is SGHTA and CDR2 FQGNSA. The germline V and J ends were trimmed by 2 bases and 4 bases, with 8 bases remaining between them. The CDR3 sequence: CASSLLIRTEAFF. In nucleotides, the CDR3 is TGTGCCAGCAGCTTACTCATTCGCACTGAAGCTTTCTTT.

This clonotype was found a few times. The J gene is TRBJ2-3, the V gene TRBV29-1; D is uncertain. The germline V and J ends were trimmed by 3 bases and 10 bases, with 11 bases remaining between them. Germline assignment: CDR1 SQVTM and CDR2 ANQGSEA. CDR3 length equals 11 residues. DNA for the CDR3: TGCAGCGTTGAGTTTCGCGCGGCGCAGTATTTT. Encoded protein: CSVEFRAAQYF.

This chain links TRBV19 with TRBJ1-5; tentatively, D is TRBD1 (5 bases). The CDR3 is made up of 15 amino acids. V lost 9 bases and J lost 3, with 18 bases in between. Germline CDR1 and CDR2: LNHDA and SQIVND (reference sequence). CDR3 DNA: TGTGCCAGCCGTACAGGAGTCGGGCCCAATCAGCCCCAGCATTTT. This gives the protein CASRTGVGPNQPQHF.

The chain is built from TRBV20-1 and TRBJ2-2, with TRBD1 identical over 9 bases. The CDR3 consists of 13 residues. Trimming took 0 bases from V and 11 from J; bases not matched to a gene: 4. Germline CDR1 is DFQATT and CDR2 is SNEGSKA (reference sequence). This CDR3 reads CSARDGTGPELFF. CDR3 bases: TGCAGTGCTAGAGATGGGACAGGGCCCGAGCTGTTTTTT.

The chain carries TRBV11-2 and TRBJ2-7; 8 nucleotides match TRBD1. CDR1 and CDR2 from the germline V gene are SGHAT and FQNNGV. The CDR3 contains 12 residues. Trimming cost V 4 bases and J 5 bases; bases outside gene matches: 1. The CDR3 loop reads CASSYRGNEQYF. In DNA form, the CDR3 reads TGTGCCAGCAGCTACAGGGGGAACGAGCAGTACTTC.

The chain links TRBV28 to TRBJ2-5, with TRBD2 identical over 7 bases. Germline V lookup: CDR1 MDHEN, CDR2 SYDVKM. The J segment lost 2 bases and the V segment lost 6 bases, leaving 6 bases of the junction unmatched. The CDR3 is 14 residues long. The CDR3 region has the DNA TGTGCCAGCAGCCTCGCGGGGGTACAAGAGACCCAGTACTTC. Translation: CASSLAGVQETQYF.

This clonotype appeared a few times. This chain connects TRBV18 to TRBJ2-3; the D gene could be TRBD1 or TRBD2 (6 bases each). The V gene lost 2 bases and the J gene lost 5 bases, with 20 bases spanning the gap. The germline CDR1 and CDR2 sequences are KGHSH and LQKENI. The length of the CDR3 is 17 residues. The CDR3 DNA follows: TGTGCCAGCTCACCAACTATCGGGGGCGGTAAGCTAGATACGCAGTATTTT. The encoded protein is CASSPTIGGGKLDTQYF.

This clonotype appeared a few times. The gene calls are TRBV7-9 and TRBJ2-3, with 8 bases lining up with TRBD2. This CDR3 is built from 15 residues. V was pared by 6 bases and J by 0 bases, with 5 bases of the junction left unmatched. In germline, CDR1 is SEHNR, CDR2 FQNEAQ (reference sequence). Written as DNA, the CDR3 is TGTGCCAGCAGGGTATCTAGCGGGAGCACAGATACGCAGTATTTT. Encoded protein: CASRVSSGSTDTQYF.

Only a few counts were recorded for this clonotype. J is TRBJ2-7 and V is TRBV29-1; no reliable D call. V was cut by 0 bases and J by 3 bases, with 6 bases left in between. The CDR3 sequence is 12 residues long. Germline V lookup: CDR1 SQVTM, CDR2 ANQGSEA. The CDR3 DNA sequence: TGCAGCGTTGAAGACGGAAACTACGAGCAGTACTTC. This gives the protein CSVEDGNYEQYF.

This clonotype was observed a handful of times. The chain links TRBV19 to TRBJ2-2; no clear D. The CDR3 sequence is 12 residues long. Trimming took off 7 bases at V and 4 bases at J, with 7 bases between the two ends. Germline V gene data show CDR1 as LNHDA and CDR2 as SQIVND (reference sequence). The CDR3 sequence is CASKGFTGELFF. The CDR3 nucleotides are TGTGCCAGTAAAGGGTTCACCGGGGAGCTGTTTTTT.